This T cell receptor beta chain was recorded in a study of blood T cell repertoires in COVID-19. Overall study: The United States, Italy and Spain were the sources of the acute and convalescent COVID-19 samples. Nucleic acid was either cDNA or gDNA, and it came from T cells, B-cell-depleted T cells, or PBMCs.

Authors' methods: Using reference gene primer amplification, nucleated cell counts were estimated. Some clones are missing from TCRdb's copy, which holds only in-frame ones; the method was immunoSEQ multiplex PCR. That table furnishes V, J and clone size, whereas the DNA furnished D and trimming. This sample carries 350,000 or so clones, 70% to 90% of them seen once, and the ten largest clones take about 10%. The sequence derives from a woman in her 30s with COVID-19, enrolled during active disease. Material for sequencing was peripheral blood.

CDR3 residues: CASSPAGTSFHEQFF. Written as DNA, the CDR3 is TGTGCCAGCAGCCCAGCCGGGACTAGCTTTCATGAGCAGTTCTTC. V and J are TRBV7-2 and TRBJ2-1, with 9 bases that match TRBD2. This CDR3 is 15 amino acids long. Trimming at V came to 5 bases and at J to 8 bases, leaving 10 bases not matched to a gene. From germline, CDR1 is SGHTA and CDR2 FQGNSA.